One sample yielded the 4 T cell receptor beta chains listed below, sequenced in a study of cytomegalovirus exposure and HLA in healthy donors. Vbeta (60) and Jbeta (13) primers were used in the PCR. Produced via immunoSEQ multiplex PCR; TCRdb's table is partial and in-frame only. The top ten hold 11% to 15% of the sample, which has roughly 180,000 clones, over 60% seen once. Sequencing was done on a sample of PBMCs. The receptors stem from a man aged 45-60 years in good health and CMV-seropositive.

This clone was seen a handful of times. V and J are TRBV4-3 and TRBJ1-1; 9 bases map to TRBD1. This CDR3 is built from 18 residues. CDR1 is LGHNA and CDR2 is YSLEER in the germline V gene. V shed 0 bases, J shed 3 bases, and the junction held 11 bases outside the gene matches. CDR3 sequence reads: CASSQDITGGLLDTEAFF. The CDR3 DNA sequence: TGCGCCAGCAGCCAAGATATCACAGGGGGCTTGCTGGACACTGAAGCTTTCTTT.

CDR3 protein: CASSQSNQPQHF. The CDR3 region has the DNA TGTGCCAGCAGTCAGAGCAATCAGCCCCAGCATTTT. This chain connects TRBV28 to TRBJ1-5, with D unresolved. The V and J ends lost 5 bases and 1 base respectively, with 3 bases between them. Germline V gives CDR1 MDHEN, CDR2 SYDVKM. The CDR3 totals 12 residues. Using reference TRBV28 and TRBJ1-5 for the parts outside the CDR3, the full variable domain is DVKVTQSSRYLVKRTGEKVFLECVQDMDHENMFWYRQDPGLGLRLIYFSYDVKMKEKGDIPEGYSVSREKKERFSLILESASTNQTSMYLCASSQSNQPQHFGDGTRLSIL.

The chain combines TRBV6-1 with TRBJ1-3; D is uncertain. The CDR3 runs 13 residues. The V gene's germline CDR1 is MNHNS and CDR2 SASEGT. V lost 2 bases and J lost 8, with 10 bases in between. Written as DNA, the CDR3 is TGTGCCAGCAGTGAATCGGGTTCCTACACCATATATTTT. Protein: CASSESGSYTIYF.

The chain combines TRBV28 with TRBJ2-2; D unresolved. Germline lookup yields CDR1 MDHEN and CDR2 SYDVKM. V was cut by 6 bases and J by 2 bases, with 7 bases left in between. The CDR3 extends over 13 amino acids. In nucleotides, the CDR3 is TGTGCCAGCAGGTTTCAAAACACCGGGGAGCTGTTTTTT. Protein product: CASRFQNTGELFF.